These 6 T cell receptor beta chains originate from one sample sequenced in a study of regulatory T cells in long-lasting Graves disease. Stated time point: newly diagnosed GD, antithyroid drugs for less than 3 months. Isolated PBMC RNA provided the starting material for the TCR library. Library construction for TCR beta used iRepertoire HTBI primers and Arm-PCR of CDR3 regions. TCRdb recomputed calls from the multiplex PCR reads with MiXCR, one row per CDR3 protein. The data show approximately 470,000 distinct CDR3 sequences, around 15% seen once. The same sample was also used in a study of T cells in Graves' hyperthyroidism and ophthalmopathy.

The material sequenced was peripheral blood mononuclear cells (PBMCs), taken at new diagnosis, from a patient treated with antithyroid drugs. Receptors were obtained from a man aged 40-55 years with Graves disease.

This clonotype was detected ten times or more. V and J are TRBV5-1 and TRBJ2-2; perhaps TRBD2 as D (6 bases). This CDR3 has 15 amino acids. The V end was cut by 2 bases, the J end by 6 bases, with 14 bases between. The germline V gene encodes CDR1 SGHRS and CDR2 YFSETQ. CDR3 residues: CASSFGSEGAGELFF. For the CDR3, the DNA is TGCGCCAGCAGCTTCGGGAGTGAAGGAGCCGGGGAGCTGTTTTTT.

This clonotype was recorded a few times. The CDR3 DNA sequence: TGTGCCAGCAGTTTTTCGGGGCGCTTGATGTTAGAGCAGTACTTC. Encoded protein: CASSFSGRLMLEQYF. The rearrangement uses TRBV28 and TRBJ2-7, with D possibly called TRBD1 or TRBD2 (5 bases each). Germline V gene data show CDR1 as MDHEN and CDR2 as SYDVKM. V lost 3 bases to trimming and J lost 7 bases, with 19 bases between them. The CDR3 totals 15 residues.

This clonotype was seen repeatedly, ten times or more. The genes are TRBV3-1 and TRBJ2-7; 13 bases are a match to TRBD2. V was pared by 1 base and J by 4 bases, with 1 base of the junction left unmatched. Germline values: CDR1 LGHDT, CDR2 YNNKEL (reference sequence). This CDR3 region has 15 residues. The CDR3 DNA reads as TGTGCCAGCAGCCAAGGGACTAGCGGGAGATACGAGCAGTACTTC. It codes for CASSQGTSGRYEQYF.

This clonotype was seen at least ten times. The V call is TRBV4-1, the J call TRBJ2-5; unclear D gene. The CDR3 length is 12 residues. Germline V gene sequence: CDR1 MGHRA, CDR2 YSYEKL. V lost 0 bases to trimming and J lost 7 bases, with 6 bases between them. The CDR3 region has the DNA TGCGCCAGCAGCCAAGAGGTCGCGACCCAGTACTTC. This encodes CASSQEVATQYF.

This clonotype showed up many times. The chain links TRBV27 to TRBJ2-1; 8 nucleotides agree with TRBD1. The CDR3 runs 17 residues. Germline V gene lookup returns CDR1 MNHEY and CDR2 SMNVEV (reference sequence). V was pared by 5 bases and J by 2 bases, with 11 bases of the junction left unmatched. The DNA for the CDR3 is TGTGCCAGCAGTCTTCCTCCTGACAGGGGAACCTACAATGAGCAGTTCTTC. It yields the protein CASSLPPDRGTYNEQFF.

This clonotype was recorded many times. V gene TRBV28 combines with J gene TRBJ1-1, with 7 bases identical to TRBD1. After removal of 5 bases from V and 5 bases from J, the junction contained 8 bases not matched to a gene. This CDR3 spans 14 amino acids. Germline CDR1 and CDR2: MDHEN and SYDVKM. CDR3 residues: CASSVTGDLTEAFF. The CDR3 DNA follows: TGTGCCAGCAGTGTCACAGGGGATTTGACTGAAGCTTTCTTT.